This TCR beta chain was documented in a study of blood T cell repertoires in COVID-19. Turning to the study itself: Samples representing acute and convalescent COVID-19 were sourced from the United States, Italy and Spain. Sources were T cells, B-cell-depleted T cells, or PBMCs; the material itself was cDNA or gDNA.

Authors' processing steps: Using reference gene primer amplification, nucleated cell counts were estimated. Clones were sequenced by immunoSEQ multiplex PCR, and TCRdb holds only the in-frame ones, with some missing. The DNA gave D and trimming, while V, J and clone size come from that table. This sample has about 120,000 clones, with around nine tenths found just once. This clone was detected once. V shed 3 bases and J 7 bases; nucleotides not matched to a gene: 3. Germline V gene data show CDR1 as KGHSH and CDR2 as LQKENI. CDR3 length: 14 residues. This chain joins TRBV18 and TRBJ1-1, with 12 bases fitting TRBD1. This TCR was recovered from a woman aged 50 to 60 with acute or convalescent COVID-19. Source material: peripheral blood. The CDR3 here is CASSPGTGGFEAFF. The CDR3 coding sequence is TGTGCCAGCTCACCCGGGACAGGGGGCTTTGAAGCTTTCTTT.